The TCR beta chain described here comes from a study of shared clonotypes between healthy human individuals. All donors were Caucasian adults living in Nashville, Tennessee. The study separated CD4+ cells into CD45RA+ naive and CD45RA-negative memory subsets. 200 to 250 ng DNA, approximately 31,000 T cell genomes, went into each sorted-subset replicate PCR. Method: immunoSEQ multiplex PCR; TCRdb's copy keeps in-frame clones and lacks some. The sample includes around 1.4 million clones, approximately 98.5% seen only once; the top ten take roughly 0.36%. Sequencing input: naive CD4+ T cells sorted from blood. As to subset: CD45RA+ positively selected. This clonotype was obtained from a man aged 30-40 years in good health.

CDR3 protein: CASSVGKRNSILFF. The CDR3 DNA is TGTGCCAGCAGCGTAGGTAAGAGAAACTCGATCTTGTTCTTC. The chain links TRBV9 to TRBJ2-1; no clear D gene. V gave up 0 bases and J gave up 15 bases, with 19 bases separating them. Germline loops: CDR1 SGDLS, CDR2 YYNGEE. CDR3 length: 14 amino acids.